These 6 T cell receptor beta chains share one sample of origin, sequenced in a study of human T cells and chemical hapten exposure (dated by TCRdb to about 2021). Taken with the paper, the label for time point translates to: patch test 2, 6 weeks after DPC sensitization. What this sample's treatment or condition label stands for: therapeutic diphenylcyclopropenone sensitization with weekly scalp DPC. The library was produced with RACE. These reads were obtained on a NextSeq 500. TCRdb reworked the public reads: Q25 trimming with fastp, MiXCR clone assembly, productive beta chains retained. Under each unique CDR3 protein, matching rows form one entry showing the most common genes and DNA. For this sample the table gives 80,000 to 100,000 distinct CDR3 sequences, of which about a tenth were detected only once. About 2% of the sample is in the top ten clones. Specimen: whole blood, collected in connection with sensitization to the hapten diphenylcyclopropenone (DPC). Receptors originate from a woman aged 40-49 years with alopecia areata. Some clones in this sample may be carry-over from other donors' samples.

In its sample, this clonotype was seen many times. The chain is built from TRBV20-1 and TRBJ2-2, with 10 bases matching TRBD2. Germline V lookup: CDR1 DFQATT, CDR2 SNEGSKA (reference sequence). This CDR3 comprises 16 residues. The V segment lost 1 base and the J segment 4 bases; nucleotides outside the gene matches: 6. For the CDR3, the DNA is TGCAGTGCTAGAGGAAGGCGGACTAGCGGCACCGGGGAGCTGTTTTTT. Residues: CSARGRRTSGTGELFF.

This clonotype was counted only a few times. CDR3 DNA: TGCGCCAGCAGCCCAAGCGGTCTCTCCTACAATGAGCAGTTCTTC. Amino acids: CASSPSGLSYNEQFF. The rearrangement uses TRBV4-1 and TRBJ2-1, with a tentative D call TRBD2 (5 bases). The CDR3 totals 15 residues. Germline V lookup: CDR1 MGHRA, CDR2 YSYEKL. V was shortened by 4 bases and J by 0 bases, with 10 bases between the two germline ends.

The gene calls are TRBV14 and TRBJ1-4; D might be TRBD1 (6 bases). CDR3 length equals 13 residues. Trimming stripped 4 bases from V and 13 bases from J, with 16 bases between. Germline values: CDR1 SGHDN, CDR2 FVKESK. The CDR3 here is CASSPVRGGRLFF. CDR3 in DNA: TGTGCCAGCAGCCCCGTTCGAGGGGGGCGACTGTTTTTT.

The chain combines TRBV4-3 with TRBJ1-3; D gene unclear. The CDR3 spans 16 residues. Germline CDR1 is LGHNA and CDR2 is YSLEER. Trimming took 0 bases from V and 0 from J, leaving 9 bases between them. CDR3 nucleotides: TGCGCCAGCAGCCAAGATCCCGGCAGCTCTGGAAACACCATATATTTT. This codes for CASSQDPGSSGNTIYF.

This clonotype was counted at least ten times. This rearrangement joins TRBV6-2 or TRBV6-3 to TRBJ1-1; D not certain. With 2 bases removed from V and 1 base from J, the gap between germline ends came to 11 bases. Germline V gives CDR1 MNHEY, CDR2 SVGEGT. The CDR3 consists of 15 residues. The CDR3, as DNA: TGTGCCAGCAGTTACATCGGCGGCGGGAACACTGAAGCTTTCTTT. As protein: CASSYIGGGNTEAFF.

In this sample, this clonotype turned up many times. The chain has TRBV28 and TRBJ2-1; D is unresolved. Per germline, CDR1 MDHEN and CDR2 SYDVKM. The CDR3 is made up of 14 amino acids. Between the trimmed V and J ends, which lost 8 bases and 4 bases, there was a span of 15 bases. DNA of the CDR3: TGTGCCAGCTCCCTTGCCCCAGATTACAATGAGCAGTTCTTC. Translated: CASSLAPDYNEQFF.